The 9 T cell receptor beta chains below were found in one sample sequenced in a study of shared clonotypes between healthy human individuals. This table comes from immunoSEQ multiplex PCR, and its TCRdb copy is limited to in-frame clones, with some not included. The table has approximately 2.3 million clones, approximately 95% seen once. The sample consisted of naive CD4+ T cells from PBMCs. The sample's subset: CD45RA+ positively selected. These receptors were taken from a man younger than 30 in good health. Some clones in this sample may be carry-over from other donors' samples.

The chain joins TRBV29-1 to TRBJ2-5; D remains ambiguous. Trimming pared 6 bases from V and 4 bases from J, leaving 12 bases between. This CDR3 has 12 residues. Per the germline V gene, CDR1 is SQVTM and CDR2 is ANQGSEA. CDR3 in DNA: TGCAGCGTCGCTAGGGTCGGAGAGACCCAGTACTTC. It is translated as CSVARVGETQYF.

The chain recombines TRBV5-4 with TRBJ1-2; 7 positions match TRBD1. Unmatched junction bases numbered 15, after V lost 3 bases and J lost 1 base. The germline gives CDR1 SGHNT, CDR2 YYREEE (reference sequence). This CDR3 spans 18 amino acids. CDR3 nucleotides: TGTGCCAGCAGCTCCGCTTACTTATCCGGGACAGATAACTATGGCTACACCTTC. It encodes CASSSAYLSGTDNYGYTF.

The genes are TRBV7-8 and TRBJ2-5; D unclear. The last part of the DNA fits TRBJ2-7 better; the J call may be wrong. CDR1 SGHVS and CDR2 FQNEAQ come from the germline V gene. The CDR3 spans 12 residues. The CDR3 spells CASSFTAYEQYF. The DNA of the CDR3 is TGTGCCAGCAGCTTCACAGCCTACGAGCAGTACTTC.

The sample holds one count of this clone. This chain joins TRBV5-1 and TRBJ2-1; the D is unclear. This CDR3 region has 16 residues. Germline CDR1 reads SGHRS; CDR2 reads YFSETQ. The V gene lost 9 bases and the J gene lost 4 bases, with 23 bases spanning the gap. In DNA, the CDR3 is TGCGCCACAAGCAAAGAGTTCGACCGATATTACAATGAGCAGTTCTTC. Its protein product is CATSKEFDRYYNEQFF.

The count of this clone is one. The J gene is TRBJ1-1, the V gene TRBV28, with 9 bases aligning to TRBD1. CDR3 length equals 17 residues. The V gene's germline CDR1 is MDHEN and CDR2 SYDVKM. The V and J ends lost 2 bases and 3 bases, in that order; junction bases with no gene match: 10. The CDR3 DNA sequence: TGTGCCAGCAGTTTAGCTTTCGGGACAGGGTCGCACACTGAAGCTTTCTTT. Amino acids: CASSLAFGTGSHTEAFF.

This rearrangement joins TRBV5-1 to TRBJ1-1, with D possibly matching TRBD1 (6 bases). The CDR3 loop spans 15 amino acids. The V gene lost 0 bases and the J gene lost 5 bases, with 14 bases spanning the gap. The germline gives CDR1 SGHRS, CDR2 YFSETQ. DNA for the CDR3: TGCGCCAGCAGCTTGGGATGGGGGGCGGGGACTGAAGCTTTCTTT. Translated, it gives CASSLGWGAGTEAFF.

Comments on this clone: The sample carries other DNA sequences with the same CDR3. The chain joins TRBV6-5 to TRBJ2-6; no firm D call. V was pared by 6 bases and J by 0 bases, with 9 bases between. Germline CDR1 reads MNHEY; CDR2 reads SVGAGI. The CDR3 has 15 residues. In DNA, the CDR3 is TGTGCCAGCAGCAGACAACTCTCTGGGGCCAACGTCCTGACTTTC. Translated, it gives CASSRQLSGANVLTF.

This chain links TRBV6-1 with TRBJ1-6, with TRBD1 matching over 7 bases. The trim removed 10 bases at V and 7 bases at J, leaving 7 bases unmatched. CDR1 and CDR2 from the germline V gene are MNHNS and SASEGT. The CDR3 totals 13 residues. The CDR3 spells CATLTGLNSPLHF. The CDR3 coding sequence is TGTGCCACCCTGACAGGGCTAAATTCACCCCTCCACTTT.

CDR3 sequence (DNA): TGCGCCAGCAGCCCCCGAGTTCAAAGAAGCTCCTACAATGAGCAGTTCTTC. Its protein product is CASSPRVQRSSYNEQFF. This chain links TRBV4-1 with TRBJ2-1, with no clear D. Trimming shortened V by 4 bases and J by 0 bases, and 16 bases separated the two germline ends. CDR1 and CDR2 (germline): MGHRA, YSYEKL. This CDR3 has 17 residues.